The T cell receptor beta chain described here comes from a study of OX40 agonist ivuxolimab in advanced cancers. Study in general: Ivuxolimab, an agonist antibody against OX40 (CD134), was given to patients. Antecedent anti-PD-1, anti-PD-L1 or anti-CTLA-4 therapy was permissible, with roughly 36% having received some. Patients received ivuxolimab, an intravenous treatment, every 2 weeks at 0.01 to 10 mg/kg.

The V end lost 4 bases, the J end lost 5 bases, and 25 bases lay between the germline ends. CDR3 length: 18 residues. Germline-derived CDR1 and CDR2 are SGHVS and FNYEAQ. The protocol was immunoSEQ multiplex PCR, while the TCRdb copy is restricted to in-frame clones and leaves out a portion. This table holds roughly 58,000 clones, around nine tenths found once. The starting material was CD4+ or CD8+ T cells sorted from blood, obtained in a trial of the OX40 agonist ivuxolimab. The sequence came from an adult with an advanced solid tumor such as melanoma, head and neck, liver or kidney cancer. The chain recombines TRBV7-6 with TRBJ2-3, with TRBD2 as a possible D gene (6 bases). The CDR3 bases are TGTGCCAGCAGCTCGAGGCCCCCCTTTTCTAGCGAGCAAGATACGCAGTATTTT. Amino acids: CASSSRPPFSSEQDTQYF.